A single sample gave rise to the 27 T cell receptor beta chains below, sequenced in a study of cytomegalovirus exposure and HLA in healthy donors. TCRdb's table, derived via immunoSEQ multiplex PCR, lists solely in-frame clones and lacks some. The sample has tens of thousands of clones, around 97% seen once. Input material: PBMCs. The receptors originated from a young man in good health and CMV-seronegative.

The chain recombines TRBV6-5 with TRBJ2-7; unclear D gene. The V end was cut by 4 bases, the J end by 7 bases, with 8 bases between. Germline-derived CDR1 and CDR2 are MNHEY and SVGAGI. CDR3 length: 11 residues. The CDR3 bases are TGTGCCAGCAGTTCCCCCAGGGAGCAGTACTTC. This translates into CASSSPREQYF.

The CDR3 protein is CASSAGGTGAYEQYF. The CDR3 DNA sequence: TGTGCCAGCAGTGCTGGCGGGACAGGGGCCTACGAGCAGTACTTC. J is TRBJ2-7 and V is TRBV2; 10 nucleotides line up with TRBD1. J gave up 2 bases and V 4 bases, and 5 bases lay outside the gene matches. Germline CDR1 is SNHLY and CDR2 is FYNNEI. The CDR3 runs to 15 residues.

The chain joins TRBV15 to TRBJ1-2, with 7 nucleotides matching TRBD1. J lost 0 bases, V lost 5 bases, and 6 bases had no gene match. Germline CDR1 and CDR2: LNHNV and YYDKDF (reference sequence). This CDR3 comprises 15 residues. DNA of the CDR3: TGTGCCACCAGCCAGGGGACAGAATCTAACTATGGCTACACCTTC. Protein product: CATSQGTESNYGYTF.

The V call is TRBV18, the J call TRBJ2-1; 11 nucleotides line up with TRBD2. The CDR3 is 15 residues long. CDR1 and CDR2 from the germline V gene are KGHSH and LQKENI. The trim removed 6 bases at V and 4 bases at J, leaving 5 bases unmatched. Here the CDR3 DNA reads TGTGCCAGCTCCCTAGCGGGAGGATTTTACAATGAGCAGTTCTTC. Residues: CASSLAGGFYNEQFF.

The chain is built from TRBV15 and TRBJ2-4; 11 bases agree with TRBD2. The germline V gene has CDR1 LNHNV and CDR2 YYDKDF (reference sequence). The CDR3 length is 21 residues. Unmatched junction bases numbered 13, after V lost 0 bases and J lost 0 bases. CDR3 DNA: TGTGCCACCAGCAGAGACAGGATTACTAGCGGGAGTCGGGTAGCCAAAAACATTCAGTACTTC. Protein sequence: CATSRDRITSGSRVAKNIQYF. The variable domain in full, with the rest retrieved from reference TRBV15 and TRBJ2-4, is DAMVIQNPRYQVTQFGKPVTLSCSQTLNHNVMYWYQQKSSQAPKLLFHYYDKDFNNEADTPDNFQSRRPNTSFCFLDIRSPGLGDTAMYLCATSRDRITSGSRVAKNIQYFGAGTRLSVL.

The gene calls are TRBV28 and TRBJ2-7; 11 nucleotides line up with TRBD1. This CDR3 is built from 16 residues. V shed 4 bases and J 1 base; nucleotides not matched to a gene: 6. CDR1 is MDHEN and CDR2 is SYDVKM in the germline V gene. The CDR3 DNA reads TGTGCCAGCAGTTCCGGACAGGGGGCGACATCCTACGAGCAGTACTTC. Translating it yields CASSSGQGATSYEQYF.

The CDR3 DNA is TGTGCCAGCAGTTTCGGGGGGCGCACCGGGGAGCTGTTTTTT. Protein: CASSFGGRTGELFF. The chain joins TRBV27 to TRBJ2-2; tentative D call: TRBD2 (7 bases). CDR1 MNHEY and CDR2 SMNVEV come from the germline V gene (reference sequence). Trimming shortened V by 3 bases and J by 4 bases, and 9 bases separated the two germline ends. The CDR3 contains 14 residues.

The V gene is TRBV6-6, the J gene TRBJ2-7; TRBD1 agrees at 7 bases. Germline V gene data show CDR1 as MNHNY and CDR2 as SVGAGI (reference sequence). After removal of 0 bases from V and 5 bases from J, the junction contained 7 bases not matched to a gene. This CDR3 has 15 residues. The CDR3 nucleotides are TGTGCCAGCAGTTACTCAGCCCGGCAGGGGGACGAGCAGTACTTC. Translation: CASSYSARQGDEQYF.

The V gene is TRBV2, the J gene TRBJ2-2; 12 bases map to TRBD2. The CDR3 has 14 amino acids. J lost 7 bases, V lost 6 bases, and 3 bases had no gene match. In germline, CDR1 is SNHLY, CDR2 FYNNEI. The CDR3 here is CASRRTSGNGELFF. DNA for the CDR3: TGTGCCAGCAGACGGACTAGCGGGAACGGGGAGCTGTTTTTT.

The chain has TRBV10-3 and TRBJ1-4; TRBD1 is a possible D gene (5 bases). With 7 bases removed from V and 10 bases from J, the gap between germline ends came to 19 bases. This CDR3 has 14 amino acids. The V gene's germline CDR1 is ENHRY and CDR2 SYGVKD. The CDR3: CAIMDNSMSGKLFF. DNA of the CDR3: TGTGCCATCATGGACAACTCGATGTCGGGAAAACTGTTTTTT.

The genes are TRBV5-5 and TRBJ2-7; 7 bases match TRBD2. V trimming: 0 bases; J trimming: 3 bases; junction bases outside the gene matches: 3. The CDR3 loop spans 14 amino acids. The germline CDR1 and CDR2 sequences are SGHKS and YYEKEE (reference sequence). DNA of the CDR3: TGTGCCAGCAGCTTGGGGGCGGGGGACTACGAGCAGTACTTC. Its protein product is CASSLGAGDYEQYF.

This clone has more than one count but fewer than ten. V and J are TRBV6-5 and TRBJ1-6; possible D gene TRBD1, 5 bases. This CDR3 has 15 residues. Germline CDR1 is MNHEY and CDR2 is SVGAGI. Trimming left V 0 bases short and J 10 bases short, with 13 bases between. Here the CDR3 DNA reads TGTGCCAGCAGTTACTCGGGAGGGGAGGAATCACCCCTCCACTTT. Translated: CASSYSGGEESPLHF.

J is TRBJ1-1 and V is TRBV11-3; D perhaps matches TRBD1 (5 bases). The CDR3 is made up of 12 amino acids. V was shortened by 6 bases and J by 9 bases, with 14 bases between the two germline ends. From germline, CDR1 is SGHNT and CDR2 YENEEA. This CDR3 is CASSPDGGKAFF. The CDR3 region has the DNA TGTGCCAGCAGTCCGGACGGGGGGAAAGCTTTCTTT.

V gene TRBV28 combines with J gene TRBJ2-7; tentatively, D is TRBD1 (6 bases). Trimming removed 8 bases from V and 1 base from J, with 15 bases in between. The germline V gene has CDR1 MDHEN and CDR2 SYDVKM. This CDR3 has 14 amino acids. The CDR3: CASVRQGSSYEQYF. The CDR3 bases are TGTGCCAGCGTTAGGCAGGGGTCATCCTACGAGCAGTACTTC.

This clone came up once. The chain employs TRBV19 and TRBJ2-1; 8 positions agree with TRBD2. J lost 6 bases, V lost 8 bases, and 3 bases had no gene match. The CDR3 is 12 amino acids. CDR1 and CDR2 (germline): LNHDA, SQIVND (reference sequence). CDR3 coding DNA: TGTGCCAGTGCCCTAGCGGGCAATGAGCAGTTCTTC. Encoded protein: CASALAGNEQFF.

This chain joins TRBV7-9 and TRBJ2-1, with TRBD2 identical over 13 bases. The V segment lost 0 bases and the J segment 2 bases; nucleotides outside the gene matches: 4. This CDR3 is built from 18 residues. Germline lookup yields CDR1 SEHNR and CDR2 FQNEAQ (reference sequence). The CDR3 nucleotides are TGTGCCAGCAGCTTAGCGCAGGGACTAGCGGGACCCTACAATGAGCAGTTCTTC. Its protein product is CASSLAQGLAGPYNEQFF.

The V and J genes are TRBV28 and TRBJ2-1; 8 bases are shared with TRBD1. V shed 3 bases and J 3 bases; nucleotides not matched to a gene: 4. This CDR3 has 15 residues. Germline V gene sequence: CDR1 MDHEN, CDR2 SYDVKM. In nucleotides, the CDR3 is TGTGCCAGCAGTTTGCCAGGGGGCATCTACAATGAGCAGTTCTTC. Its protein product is CASSLPGGIYNEQFF.

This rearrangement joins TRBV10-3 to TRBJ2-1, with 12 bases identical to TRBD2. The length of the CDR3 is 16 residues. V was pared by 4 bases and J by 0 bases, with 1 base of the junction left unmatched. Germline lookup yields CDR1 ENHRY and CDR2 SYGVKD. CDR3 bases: TGTGCCATCAGTGCGACTAGCGGGAGCTCCTACAATGAGCAGTTCTTC. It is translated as CAISATSGSSYNEQFF.

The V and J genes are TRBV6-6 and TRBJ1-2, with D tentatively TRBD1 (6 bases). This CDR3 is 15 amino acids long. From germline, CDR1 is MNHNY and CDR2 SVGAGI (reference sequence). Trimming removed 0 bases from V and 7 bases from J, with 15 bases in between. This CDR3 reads CASSYSYRAEAGYTF. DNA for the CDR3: TGTGCCAGCAGTTACTCGTACAGGGCTGAGGCTGGCTACACCTTC.

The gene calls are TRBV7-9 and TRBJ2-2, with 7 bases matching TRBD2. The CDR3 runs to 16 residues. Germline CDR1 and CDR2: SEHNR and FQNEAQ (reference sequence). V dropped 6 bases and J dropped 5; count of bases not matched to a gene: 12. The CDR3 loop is CASSSNPPGRTGELFF. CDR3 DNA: TGTGCCAGCAGTTCGAACCCTCCCGGGAGGACCGGGGAGCTGTTTTTT.

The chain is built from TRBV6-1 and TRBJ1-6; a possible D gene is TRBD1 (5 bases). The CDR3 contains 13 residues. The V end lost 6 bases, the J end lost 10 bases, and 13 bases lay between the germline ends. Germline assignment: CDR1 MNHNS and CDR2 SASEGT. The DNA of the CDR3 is TGTGCCAGCAGGGATCAGGGTGGGTCACCCCTCCACTTT. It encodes CASRDQGGSPLHF.

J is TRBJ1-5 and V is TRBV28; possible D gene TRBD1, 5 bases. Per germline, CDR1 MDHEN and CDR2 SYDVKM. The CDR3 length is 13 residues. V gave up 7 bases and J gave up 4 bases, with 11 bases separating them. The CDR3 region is CASTRQQNQPQHF. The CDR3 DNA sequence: TGTGCCAGCACTCGACAGCAAAATCAGCCCCAGCATTTT.

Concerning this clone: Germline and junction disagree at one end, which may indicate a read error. CDR3 in DNA: TGCAGCGCTGAAGCCGGGACAGGGGTACCCACAGATACGCAGTATTTT. The encoded protein is CSAEAGTGVPTDTQYF. The gene calls are TRBV29-1 and TRBJ2-3; 10 bases map to TRBD1. Germline V lookup: CDR1 SQVTM, CDR2 ANQGSEA. The CDR3 totals 16 residues.

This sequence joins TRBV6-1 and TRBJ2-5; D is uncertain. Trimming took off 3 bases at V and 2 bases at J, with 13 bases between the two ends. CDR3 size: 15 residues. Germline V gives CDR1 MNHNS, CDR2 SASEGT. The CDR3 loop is CASSEGRRLQETQYF. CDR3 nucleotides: TGTGCCAGCAGTGAGGGTCGCAGGCTTCAAGAGACCCAGTACTTC.

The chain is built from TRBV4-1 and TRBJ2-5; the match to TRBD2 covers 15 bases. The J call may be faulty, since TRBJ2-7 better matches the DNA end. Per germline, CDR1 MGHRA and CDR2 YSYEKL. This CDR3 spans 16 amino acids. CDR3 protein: CASSPGLAGGSHEQYF. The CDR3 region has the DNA TGCGCCAGCAGCCCAGGACTAGCGGGAGGGTCCCACGAGCAGTACTTC.

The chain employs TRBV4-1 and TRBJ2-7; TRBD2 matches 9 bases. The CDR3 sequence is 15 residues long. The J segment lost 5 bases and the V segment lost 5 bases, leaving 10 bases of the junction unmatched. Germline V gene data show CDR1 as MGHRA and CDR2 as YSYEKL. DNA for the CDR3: TGCGCCAGCAGCTCGCAGTTTAGCGGGAGCAACGAGCAGTACTTC. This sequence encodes CASSSQFSGSNEQYF.

CDR3 coding DNA: TGTGCCAGCATTGACAGTGGCGACTATGGCTACACCTTC. Translated, it gives CASIDSGDYGYTF. The chain is built from TRBV28 and TRBJ1-2; D is perhaps TRBD1 (5 bases). The CDR3 extends over 13 amino acids. V was clipped by 7 bases and J by 3 bases, with 12 bases between them. The germline V gene encodes CDR1 MDHEN and CDR2 SYDVKM.